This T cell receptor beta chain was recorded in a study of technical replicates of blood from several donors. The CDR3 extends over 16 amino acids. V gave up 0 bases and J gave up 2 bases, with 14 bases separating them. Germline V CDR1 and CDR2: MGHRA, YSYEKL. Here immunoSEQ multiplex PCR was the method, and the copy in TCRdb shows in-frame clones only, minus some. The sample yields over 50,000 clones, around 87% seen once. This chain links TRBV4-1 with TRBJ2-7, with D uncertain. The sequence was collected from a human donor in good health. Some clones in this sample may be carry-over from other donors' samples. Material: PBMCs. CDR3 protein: CASSQDFPGLTYEQYF. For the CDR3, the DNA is TGCGCCAGCAGCCAAGATTTCCCAGGTCTCACCTACGAGCAGTACTTC.